This T cell receptor (beta chain) emerged from a study of T cell responses to AZD1222 COVID-19 vaccine. Note on this clone: The antigen remains undetermined.

Some clones are missing from TCRdb's copy, which holds only in-frame ones; the method was immunoSEQ multiplex PCR. The top ten hold 8.7% of the sample, which has about 83,000 clones, around 86% seen once. CDR1 and CDR2 from the germline V gene are MDHEN and SYDVKM. CDR3 length: 15 residues. V gave up 4 bases and J gave up 2 bases; unmatched junction bases: 7. Study outcomes and limitations: The breadth and depth of Spike-specific TCRs increased once two AZD1222 doses had been given.

The specimen comprised peripheral blood, sampled on day 0 of AZD1222 vaccination. The chain recombines TRBV28 with TRBJ2-7, with 8 bases that match TRBD2. This receptor was taken from an adult in good health. CDR3 region: CASSSTSGGTYEQYF. The CDR3 DNA follows: TGTGCCAGCAGTTCTACTAGCGGAGGAACCTACGAGCAGTACTTC.